This T cell receptor beta chain appears in the sequencing data of a study of control samples from healthy donors and cancer patients. The method was immunoSEQ multiplex PCR; TCRdb's version includes in-frame clones alone and lacks a portion of them. The sample has 120,000 or so clones; about 89% are singletons. The J segment lost 0 bases and the V segment lost 4 bases, leaving 10 bases of the junction unmatched. The CDR3 runs to 18 residues. Germline values: CDR1 SEHNR, CDR2 FQNEAQ (reference sequence). The receptor's source is a man aged 45-60 years in good health. The genes are TRBV7-9 and TRBJ1-5; 9 nucleotides line up with TRBD1. Sequencing was carried out using blood. CDR3 amino acids: CASSSEGQGSYSNQPQHF. The CDR3 region has the DNA TGTGCCAGCAGCTCGGAAGGACAGGGGTCTTATAGCAATCAGCCCCAGCATTTT.